The subject of this entry is one TCR beta chain. Its target is not known. The PCR made use of 60 Vbeta and 13 Jbeta primers. Libraries were prepared by immunoSEQ multiplex PCR; TCRdb keeps only in-frame clonotypes and omits some of them. Of some 200,000 clones detected, 75% to 90% appear once; the ten largest clones hold 2.6%. The data were taken from a study of cytomegalovirus exposure and HLA in healthy donors. Study-wide findings and caveats: For cytomegalovirus status, the classifier reportedly gave diagnoses with high specificity and sensitivity. A later analysis found most CMV-associated TCR beta chains apparently HLA-restricted. In a later analysis, V- and J-gene trimming of beta chains associated with a DCLRE1C missense variant, replicated independently.

J gave up 2 bases and V 2 bases, and 5 bases lay outside the gene matches. Germline V gene data show CDR1 as ENHRY and CDR2 as SYGVKD. CDR3 length equals 15 residues. The clonotype was recovered from a woman aged 45-65 years in good health and CMV-seropositive. The V gene is TRBV10-3, the J gene TRBJ1-1, with 7 bases fitting TRBD1. Sequenced sample: PBMCs. Here the CDR3 reads CAISESRGLNTEAFF. In DNA, the CDR3 is TGTGCCATCAGTGAGAGCAGGGGGTTAAACACTGAAGCTTTCTTT.